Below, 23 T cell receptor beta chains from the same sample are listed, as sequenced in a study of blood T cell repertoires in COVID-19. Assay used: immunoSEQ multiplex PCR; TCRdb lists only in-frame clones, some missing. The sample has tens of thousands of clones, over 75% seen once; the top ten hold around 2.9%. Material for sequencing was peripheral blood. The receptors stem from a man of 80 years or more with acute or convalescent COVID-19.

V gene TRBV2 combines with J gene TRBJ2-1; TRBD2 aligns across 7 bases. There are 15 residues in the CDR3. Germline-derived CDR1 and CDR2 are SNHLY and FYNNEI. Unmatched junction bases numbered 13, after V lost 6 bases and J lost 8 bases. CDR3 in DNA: TGTGCCAGCAGGAGGGAGCGGGAATGGTCTTATGAGCAGTTCTTC. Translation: CASRREREWSYEQFF.

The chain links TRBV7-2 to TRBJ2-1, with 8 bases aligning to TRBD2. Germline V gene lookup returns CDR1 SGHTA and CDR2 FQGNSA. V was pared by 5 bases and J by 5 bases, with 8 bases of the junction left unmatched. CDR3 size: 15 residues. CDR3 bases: TGTGCCAGCAGCCGGGGGGGAGTTCAAGACAATGAGCAGTTCTTC. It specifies CASSRGGVQDNEQFF.

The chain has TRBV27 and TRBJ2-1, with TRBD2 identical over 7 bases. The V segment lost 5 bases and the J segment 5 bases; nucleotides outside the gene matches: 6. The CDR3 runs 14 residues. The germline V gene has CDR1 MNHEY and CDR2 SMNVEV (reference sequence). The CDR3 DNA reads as TGTGCCAGCAGTCCCCGGACTAGTCACAATGAGCAGTTCTTC. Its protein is CASSPRTSHNEQFF.

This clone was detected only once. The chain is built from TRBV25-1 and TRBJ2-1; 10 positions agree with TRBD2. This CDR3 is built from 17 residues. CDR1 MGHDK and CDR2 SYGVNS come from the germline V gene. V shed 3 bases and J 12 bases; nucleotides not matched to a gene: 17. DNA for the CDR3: TGTGCCAGCAGTGACCCCAAAGCCGGGACTAGCGCACAGGCGCAGTTCTTC. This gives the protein CASSDPKAGTSAQAQFF. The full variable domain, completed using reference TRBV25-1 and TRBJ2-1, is EADIYQTPRYLVIGTGKKITLECSQTMGHDKMYWYQQDPGMELHLIHYSYGVNSTEKGDLSSESTVSRIRTEHFPLTLESARPSHTSQYLCASSDPKAGTSAQAQFFGPGTRLTVL.

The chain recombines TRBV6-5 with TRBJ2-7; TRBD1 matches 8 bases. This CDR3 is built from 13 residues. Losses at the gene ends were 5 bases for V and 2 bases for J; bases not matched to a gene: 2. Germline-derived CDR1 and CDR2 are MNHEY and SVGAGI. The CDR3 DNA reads TGTGCCAGCAGTATGGACAGGGCCTACGAGCAGTACTTC. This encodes CASSMDRAYEQYF.

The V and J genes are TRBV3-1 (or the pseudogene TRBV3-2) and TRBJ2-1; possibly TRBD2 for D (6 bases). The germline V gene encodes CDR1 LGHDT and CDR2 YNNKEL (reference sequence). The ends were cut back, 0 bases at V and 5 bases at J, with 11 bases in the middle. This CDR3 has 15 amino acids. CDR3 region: CASSQDFGGNNEQFF. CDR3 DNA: TGTGCCAGCAGCCAAGATTTTGGCGGGAACAATGAGCAGTTCTTC.

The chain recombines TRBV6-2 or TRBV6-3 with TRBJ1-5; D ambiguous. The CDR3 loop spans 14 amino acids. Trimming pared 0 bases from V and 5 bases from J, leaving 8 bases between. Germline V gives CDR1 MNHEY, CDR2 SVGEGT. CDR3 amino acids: CASSYSTGYQPQHF. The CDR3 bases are TGTGCCAGCAGTTACTCTACCGGGTATCAGCCCCAGCATTTT.

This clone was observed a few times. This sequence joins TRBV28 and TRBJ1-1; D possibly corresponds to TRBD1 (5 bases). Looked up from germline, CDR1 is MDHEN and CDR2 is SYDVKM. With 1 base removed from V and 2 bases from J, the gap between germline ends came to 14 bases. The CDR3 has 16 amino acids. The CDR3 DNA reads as TGTGCCAGCAGTTTATTCGGCAGGGCCGGAAACACTGAAGCTTTCTTT. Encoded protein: CASSLFGRAGNTEAFF. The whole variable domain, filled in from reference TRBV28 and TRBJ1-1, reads DVKVTQSSRYLVKRTGEKVFLECVQDMDHENMFWYRQDPGLGLRLIYFSYDVKMKEKGDIPEGYSVSREKKERFSLILESASTNQTSMYLCASSLFGRAGNTEAFFGQGTRLTVV.

The CDR3 DNA reads as TGCGCCAGCAGCTCTGGGGCCGCCACAGATACGCAGTATTTT. Translation gives CASSSGAATDTQYF. This chain joins TRBV5-1 and TRBJ2-3, with TRBD1 as a possible D gene (5 bases). Germline lookup yields CDR1 SGHRS and CDR2 YFSETQ. Trimming removed 3 bases from V and 2 bases from J, with 10 bases in between. This CDR3 is 14 amino acids long.

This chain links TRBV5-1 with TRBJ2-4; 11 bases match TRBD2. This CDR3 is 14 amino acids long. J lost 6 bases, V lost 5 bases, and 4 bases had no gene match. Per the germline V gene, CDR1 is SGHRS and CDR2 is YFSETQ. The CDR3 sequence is CASRGTSGRNIQYF. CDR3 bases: TGCGCCAGCAGGGGAACTAGCGGGAGAAACATTCAGTACTTC.

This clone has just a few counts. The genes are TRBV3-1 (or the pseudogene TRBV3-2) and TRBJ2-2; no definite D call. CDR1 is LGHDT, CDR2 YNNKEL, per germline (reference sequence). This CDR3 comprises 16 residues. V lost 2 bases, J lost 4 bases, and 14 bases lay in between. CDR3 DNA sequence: TGTGCCAGCAGCCAATTCAGAAGCGTGATCACCGGGGAGCTGTTTTTT. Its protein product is CASSQFRSVITGELFF.

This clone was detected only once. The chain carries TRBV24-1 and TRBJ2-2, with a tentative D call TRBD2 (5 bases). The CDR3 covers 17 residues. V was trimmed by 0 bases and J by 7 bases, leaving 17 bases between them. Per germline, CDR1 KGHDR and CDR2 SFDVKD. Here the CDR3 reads CATSDLHGQERSGELFF. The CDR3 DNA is TGTGCCACCAGTGATTTGCATGGTCAGGAGCGGAGCGGGGAGCTGTTTTTT.

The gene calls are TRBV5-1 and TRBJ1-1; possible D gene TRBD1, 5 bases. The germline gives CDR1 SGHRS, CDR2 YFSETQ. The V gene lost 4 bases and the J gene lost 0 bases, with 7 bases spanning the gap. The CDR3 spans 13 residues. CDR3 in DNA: TGCGCCAGCAGCCGACAGATGAACACTGAAGCTTTCTTT. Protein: CASSRQMNTEAFF.

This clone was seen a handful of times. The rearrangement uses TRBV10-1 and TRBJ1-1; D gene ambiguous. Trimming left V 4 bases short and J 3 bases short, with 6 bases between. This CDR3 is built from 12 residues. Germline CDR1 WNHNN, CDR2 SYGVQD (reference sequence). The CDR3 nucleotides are TGCGCCAGCAGTGCTGGCCACACTGAAGCTTTCTTT. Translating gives CASSAGHTEAFF.

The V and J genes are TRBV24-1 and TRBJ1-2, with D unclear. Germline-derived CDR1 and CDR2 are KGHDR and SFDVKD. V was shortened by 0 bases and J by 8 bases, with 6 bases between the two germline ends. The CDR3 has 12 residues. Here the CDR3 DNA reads TGTGCCACCAGTGATTTGGCGGAAGGCTACACCTTC. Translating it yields CATSDLAEGYTF.

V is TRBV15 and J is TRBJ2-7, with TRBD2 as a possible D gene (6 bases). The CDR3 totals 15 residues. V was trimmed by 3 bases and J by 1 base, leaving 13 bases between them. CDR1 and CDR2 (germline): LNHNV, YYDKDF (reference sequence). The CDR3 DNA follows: TGTGCCACCAGCAGCCGGGACTCCCTATCCTACGAGCAGTACTTC. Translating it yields CATSSRDSLSYEQYF.

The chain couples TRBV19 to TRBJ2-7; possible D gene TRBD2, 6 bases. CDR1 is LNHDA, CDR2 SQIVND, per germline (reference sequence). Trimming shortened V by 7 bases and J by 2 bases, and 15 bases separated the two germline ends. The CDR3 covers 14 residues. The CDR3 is CASTGAGPTYEQYF. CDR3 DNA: TGTGCCAGTACAGGAGCGGGCCCCACCTACGAGCAGTACTTC.

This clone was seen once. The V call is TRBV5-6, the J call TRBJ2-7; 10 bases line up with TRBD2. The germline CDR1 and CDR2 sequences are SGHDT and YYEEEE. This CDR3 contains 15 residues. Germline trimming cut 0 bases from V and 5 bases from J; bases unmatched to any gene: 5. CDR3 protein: CASSLGLAGSHEQYF. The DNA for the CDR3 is TGTGCCAGCAGCTTGGGACTAGCGGGTAGCCACGAGCAGTACTTC.

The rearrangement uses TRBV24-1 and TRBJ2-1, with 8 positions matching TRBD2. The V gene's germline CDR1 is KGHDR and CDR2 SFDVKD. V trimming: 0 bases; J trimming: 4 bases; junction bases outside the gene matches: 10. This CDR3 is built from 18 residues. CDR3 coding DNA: TGTGCCACCAGTGATTTGCAAGGCAGACTAGCGTTATACAATGAGCAGTTCTTC. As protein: CATSDLQGRLALYNEQFF.

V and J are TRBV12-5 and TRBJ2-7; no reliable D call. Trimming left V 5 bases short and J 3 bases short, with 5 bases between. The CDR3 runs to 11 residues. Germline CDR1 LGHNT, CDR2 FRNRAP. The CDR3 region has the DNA TGTGCTAGTGGTGTAGTCTACGAGCAGTACTTC. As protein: CASGVVYEQYF.

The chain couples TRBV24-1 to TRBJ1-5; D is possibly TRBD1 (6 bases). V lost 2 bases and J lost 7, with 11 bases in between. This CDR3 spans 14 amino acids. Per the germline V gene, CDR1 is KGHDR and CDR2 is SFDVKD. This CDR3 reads CATSDSTGLQPQHF. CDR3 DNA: TGTGCCACCAGTGATTCTACAGGGTTGCAGCCCCAGCATTTT.

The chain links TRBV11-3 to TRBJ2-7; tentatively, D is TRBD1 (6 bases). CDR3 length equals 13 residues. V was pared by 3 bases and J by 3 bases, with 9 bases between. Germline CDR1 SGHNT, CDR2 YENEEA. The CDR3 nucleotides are TGTGCCAGCAGCTTCTTACAGGGCTACGAGCAGTACTTC. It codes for CASSFLQGYEQYF.

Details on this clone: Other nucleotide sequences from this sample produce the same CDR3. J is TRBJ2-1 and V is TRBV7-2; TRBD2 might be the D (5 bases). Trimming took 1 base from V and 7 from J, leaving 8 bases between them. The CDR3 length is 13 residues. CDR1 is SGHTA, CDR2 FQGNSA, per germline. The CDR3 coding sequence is TGTGCCAGCAGCTTAGGCCTAGCTAATGAGCAGTTCTTC. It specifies CASSLGLANEQFF.